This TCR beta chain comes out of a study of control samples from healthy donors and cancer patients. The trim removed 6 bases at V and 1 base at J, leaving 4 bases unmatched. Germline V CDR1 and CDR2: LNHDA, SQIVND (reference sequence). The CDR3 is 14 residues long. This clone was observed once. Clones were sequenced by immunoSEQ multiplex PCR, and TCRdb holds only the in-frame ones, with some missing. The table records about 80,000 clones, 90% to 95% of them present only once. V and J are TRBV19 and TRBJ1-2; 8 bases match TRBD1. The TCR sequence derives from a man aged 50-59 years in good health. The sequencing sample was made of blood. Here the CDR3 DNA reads TGTGCCAGTAGAGGACAGGGAGATAACTATGGCTACACCTTC. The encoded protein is CASRGQGDNYGYTF.